Described below is a single TCR beta chain sequence and its context. The antigen is undetermined. The data stem from a study of T cells after yellow fever vaccination. Template switching with 5'RACE generated the TCR cDNA and added a universal primer site and UMIs. TCRdb reanalysed the 5' RACE reads using MiXCR and keeps one entry per CDR3 protein. The table records 400,000 to 650,000 distinct CDR3 sequences, 21% of them present only once. This CDR3 contains 15 residues. Germline trimming cut 3 bases from V and 6 bases from J; bases unmatched to any gene: 2. The germline gives CDR1 SGDLS, CDR2 YYNGEE. Study-wide results and limits: Clones that expanded after primary vaccination mostly reappeared after the booster (just under 98% CD4, 88% CD8).

This material consisted of PBMCs, taken roughly 23 days after the first yellow fever vaccination. J is TRBJ2-2 and V is TRBV9; the match to TRBD2 covers 13 bases. This sequence was found in a young man who received the YFV17D yellow fever vaccine. CDR3 DNA sequence: TGTGCCAGCAGCGACGGGACTAGCGGGGCCGGGGAGCTGTTTTTT. The encoded protein is CASSDGTSGAGELFF. The full variable domain, in which reference TRBV9 and TRBJ2-2 provide the parts outside the CDR3, is DSGVTQTPKHLITATGQRVTLRCSPRSGDLSVYWYQQSLDQGLQFLIQYYNGEERAKGNILERFSAQQFPDLHSELNLSSLELGDSALYFCASSDGTSGAGELFFGEGSRLTVL.